This T cell receptor (beta chain) was recovered during a study of T cells in Graves' hyperthyroidism and ophthalmopathy. On the study more broadly: Any treatment followed the collection of peripheral blood at initial diagnosis.

This clonotype was detected ten times or more. Its antigen remains unknown. RNA transcripts provided the source from which TCR beta CDR3 regions were amplified. First-round RT-PCR targeting the TCR CDR3 was performed with the HTBI primer set. TCRdb redid the calling of the multiplex PCR reads with MiXCR, one entry per CDR3 protein. The sample lists 500,000 to 650,000 distinct CDR3 sequences, 14% occurring once. The hyperthyroidism was newly diagnosed and had lasted under 2 months; the patients were aged 18 to 65. PBMCs came from 9 to 10 ml fresh peripheral blood. Findings and caveats of the study: The model's output predicted ophthalmopathy at a median of about 5.9 months prior to onset.

Input material: blood. This TCR came from a woman in her thirties or forties with Graves' hyperthyroidism.

In nucleotides, the CDR3 is TGCAGTGCTAGATGGGGGACGATGAACACTGAAGCTTTCTTT. This translates into CSARWGTMNTEAFF. The J gene is TRBJ1-1, the V gene TRBV20-1; D may be TRBD1 (5 bases). The length of the CDR3 is 14 residues. The germline gives CDR1 DFQATT, CDR2 SNEGSKA (reference sequence). Trimming removed 2 bases from V and 0 bases from J, with 10 bases in between.